The 20 T cell receptor beta chains below come from one sample, sequenced in a study of T cells in women clearing cervical HPV infection. Method: immunoSEQ multiplex PCR; TCRdb's copy keeps in-frame clones and lacks some. This table holds roughly 21,000 clones. Sequenced sample: blood buffy coat. Every receptor here comes from a woman between 18 and 75 years old with a cervical HPV16 infection that either progressed to CIN3+ or cleared (not recorded which).

Regarding this clone: The CDR3 end is not reached by the read, which stops 3 residues before it; the germline J gene fills it in. V usage is TRBV14 and J usage is TRBJ1-2, with 7 bases matching TRBD1. Germline CDR1 reads SGHDN; CDR2 reads FVKESK. V lost 0 bases to trimming and J lost 3 bases; unmatched junction nucleotides: 10. The CDR3 runs to 17 residues. The CDR3 bases that were read are TGTGCCAGCAGCCAAGAATTGGGGCAGGGGGAAGACTATGGC. It translates to CASSQELGQGEDYG. The whole CDR3 protein reads CASSQELGQGEDYGYTF.

Concerning this clone: The sequenced fragment ends 3 residues before the CDR3 boundary, so the rest is inferred from the germline J gene. The rearrangement uses TRBV5-1 and TRBJ2-7; maybe TRBD1 (6 bases). The CDR3 is made up of 14 amino acids. Trimming left V 2 bases short and J 5 bases short, with 14 bases between. Germline values: CDR1 SGHRS, CDR2 YFSETQ. Partial CDR3 DNA: TGCGCCAGCAGCTTAATGACAGGCTTCCACGAG. Translation gives CASSLMTGFHE. The whole CDR3 region reads CASSLMTGFHEQYF.

For this clone: With the read ending 3 residues before the CDR3 end, the germline J gene is used to fill in that end. V usage is TRBV19 and J usage is TRBJ2-6; D remains unclear. The CDR3 spans 15 residues. V lost 6 bases, J lost 0 bases, and 9 bases lay in between. CDR1 and CDR2 from the germline V gene are LNHDA and SQIVND (reference sequence). The covered CDR3 bases are TGTGCCAGTAGCCTTACTGACTCTGGGGCCAACGTC. This codes for CASSLTDSGANV. The full-length CDR3 reads as CASSLTDSGANVLTF.

With respect to this clone: The sequence runs out 3 residues before the end of the CDR3; the remainder is reconstructed from the germline J gene. This chain links TRBV6-2 or TRBV6-3 with TRBJ1-1; D is ambiguous. V was pared by 7 bases and J by 0 bases, with 18 bases between. Germline assignment: CDR1 MNHEY and CDR2 SVGEGT. This CDR3 contains 16 residues. The CDR3 is CASNPGQVLLNTEAFF. Incomplete CDR3 DNA: TGTGCCAGCAACCCCGGCCAGGTTCTCCTGAACACTGAA.

Points on this clone: The sequenced fragment ends 3 residues before the CDR3 boundary, so the rest is inferred from the germline J gene. The chain combines TRBV7-9 with TRBJ2-7; a possible D gene is TRBD2 (5 bases). This CDR3 is built from 11 residues. CDR1 and CDR2 (germline): SEHNR, FQNEAQ (reference sequence). Trimming pared 3 bases from V and 5 bases from J, leaving 5 bases between. CDR3 residues: CASSLRDEQYF. The sequenced CDR3 bases are TGTGCCAGCAGCTTGCGGGACGAG.

As concerns this clone: The read ends 3 residues early relative to the CDR3; the germline J gene fills the gap. This chain uses TRBV19 with TRBJ2-6; D may be TRBD1 (6 bases). Trimming shortened V by 10 bases and J by 1 base, and 14 bases separated the two germline ends. Germline V gene lookup returns CDR1 LNHDA and CDR2 SQIVND (reference sequence). The CDR3 contains 15 residues. This CDR3 reads CATKGGQSGANVLTF. CDR3 DNA, as far as it was read: TGTGCCACTAAGGGTGGACAGTCTGGGGCCAACGTC. The full variable domain, its missing parts supplied by reference TRBV19 and TRBJ2-6, is DGGITQSPKYLFRKEGQNVTLSCEQNLNHDAMYWYRQDPGQGLRLIYYSQIVNDFQKGDIAEGYSVSREKKESFPLTVTSAQKNPTAFYLCATKGGQSGANVLTFGAGSRLTVL.

As for this clone: An end of the junction does not agree with germline; a read error may underlie this. The CDR3 extends 3 residues past the end of the read, so its final part is completed from the germline J gene. The J gene is TRBJ2-1, the V gene TRBV20-1, with 10 bases lining up with TRBD2. The germline V gene has CDR1 DFQATT and CDR2 SNEGSKA (reference sequence). CDR3 length: 15 residues. The sequenced CDR3 bases are TGCAGTGCTGGAGAAAGCGGGAGGGATTATAATGAG. It codes for CSAGESGRDYNE. The full CDR3 reads CSAGESGRDYNEQFF.

Details on this clone: The read halts 3 residues ahead of the CDR3 end, with the missing end drawn from the germline J gene. This rearrangement joins TRBV6-2 or TRBV6-3 to TRBJ2-7; the match to TRBD2 covers 10 bases. V dropped 7 bases and J dropped 6; count of bases not matched to a gene: 12. Germline V lookup: CDR1 MNHEY, CDR2 SVGEGT. The CDR3 is 15 residues long. CDR3 region: CASNGLAARRGEQYF. The DNA read from the CDR3 is TGTGCCAGCAACGGACTAGCGGCAAGGAGAGGCGAG.

Concerning this clone itself: Sequencing ends 3 residues short of the CDR3 end; the germline J gene provides the rest. V is TRBV15 and J is TRBJ1-4; no clear D gene. The germline CDR1 and CDR2 sequences are LNHNV and YYDKDF (reference sequence). This CDR3 contains 16 residues. V lost 1 base and J 6 bases, leaving 15 bases between the germline ends. The CDR3 spells CATSRGGVVRDEKLFF. The sequenced CDR3 bases are TGTGCCACCAGCAGAGGCGGCGTTGTCCGGGATGAAAAA.

For this clone: The CDR3 end falls 3 residues outside the read, so it is completed with the germline J gene. This rearrangement joins TRBV18 to TRBJ2-1; D might be TRBD2 (6 bases). This CDR3 has 16 amino acids. Germline assignment: CDR1 KGHSH and CDR2 LQKENI. V shed 6 bases and J shed 7 bases, with 22 bases lying between them. The CDR3 DNA, read in part, is TGTGCCAGCTCCGTCCCCCCGCGACTAGAGGGGAATGAG. Its translation is CASSVPPRLEGNE. The complete CDR3 sequence is CASSVPPRLEGNEQFF.

This clone is deemed medium-sized by its frequency. Read coverage stops 3 residues before the CDR3 terminus; the germline J gene supplies the remainder. The chain joins TRBV18 to TRBJ2-7; D uncertain. The CDR3 consists of 14 residues. Germline V gives CDR1 KGHSH, CDR2 LQKENI. V was trimmed by 3 bases and J by 2 bases, leaving 11 bases between them. The covered CDR3 bases are TGTGCCAGCTCACCCCGGGTTTTCCCCTACGAG. Translating gives CASSPRVFPYE. The full CDR3 protein is CASSPRVFPYEQYF.

As regards this clone: The CDR3 end falls 3 residues outside the read, so it is completed with the germline J gene. This chain connects TRBV7-2 to TRBJ2-3; 7 bases fit TRBD1. This CDR3 has 13 amino acids. Germline CDR1 and CDR2: SGHTA and FQGNSA. CDR3 DNA (partial): TGTGCCAGCACCCGAGATAGACAGGGATCG. This translates into CASTRDRQGS. The entire CDR3 sequence reads CASTRDRQGSQYF.

Concerning this clone itself: The CDR3 end is not reached by the read, which stops 3 residues before it; the germline J gene fills it in. This chain uses TRBV12-5 with TRBJ2-1, with 8 bases identical to TRBD2. There are 17 residues in the CDR3. Trimming took 2 bases from V and 3 from J; bases not matched to a gene: 9. The germline V gene has CDR1 LGHNT and CDR2 FRNRAP. The CDR3 reads CASGLYSGATVYNEQFF. The sequenced CDR3 bases are TGTGCTAGTGGTTTGTATAGCGGGGCGACCGTCTACAATGAG.

The CDR3 reads CASSEAGGLDTEAFF. The sequenced CDR3 bases are TGCGCCAGCAGTGAAGCAGGGGGTCTGGACACTGAA. J is TRBJ1-1 and V is TRBV10-2, with 7 nucleotides matching TRBD1. The CDR3 end lies 3 residues beyond the end of the read and is filled in from the germline J gene. The CDR3 runs 15 residues. V was pared by 3 bases and J by 3 bases, with 7 bases of the junction left unmatched. Per the germline V gene, CDR1 is WSHSY and CDR2 is SAAADI.

The part of the CDR3 DNA that was read is TGTGCCTGTCACAGGTCGGACTCTGGAAACACC. Residues: CACHRSDSGNT. Given in full, the CDR3 is CACHRSDSGNTIYF. The chain has TRBV30 and TRBJ1-3, with D possibly TRBD1 on 5 matching bases. The read halts 3 residues ahead of the CDR3 end, with the missing end drawn from the germline J gene. CDR3 length: 14 residues. CDR1 is GTSNPN and CDR2 is SVGIG in the germline V gene (reference sequence). The V end was cut by 6 bases, the J end by 0 bases, with 12 bases between.

Points on this clone: The read terminates 3 residues before the CDR3 end, so the remaining end is supplied by the germline J gene. The chain joins TRBV5-1 to TRBJ2-1; the match to TRBD2 covers 7 bases. This CDR3 spans 15 amino acids. The germline V gene encodes CDR1 SGHRS and CDR2 YFSETQ. V was pared by 4 bases and J by 8 bases, with 12 bases of the junction left unmatched. The covered CDR3 bases are TGCGCCAGCAGCCCCTGGACTAGATCAGCCGATGAG. Protein product: CASSPWTRSADE. The complete CDR3 protein is CASSPWTRSADEQFF.

As concerns this clone: The observed sequence ends 3 residues before the CDR3 terminus, with the missing tail filled in from the germline J gene. The rearrangement joins TRBV5-1 to TRBJ2-6; tentative D call: TRBD2 (6 bases). V was cut by 0 bases and J by 4 bases, with 14 bases left in between. This CDR3 region has 17 residues. Germline loops: CDR1 SGHRS, CDR2 YFSETQ. The CDR3 reads CASSLDTGVGGANVLTF. CDR3 DNA, as far as it was read: TGCGCCAGCAGCTTGGATACGGGGGTCGGCGGGGCCAACGTC.

CDR3 DNA (partial): TGCAGTGCTAAACCCCTAGCGGGAGCATCCTACGAG. Translation: CSAKPLAGASYE. The entire CDR3 is CSAKPLAGASYEQYF. V is TRBV20-1 and J is TRBJ2-7, with TRBD2 matching 10 bases. The read terminates 3 residues ahead of where the CDR3 ends, so the germline J gene completes it. The germline gives CDR1 DFQATT, CDR2 SNEGSKA (reference sequence). V was pared by 4 bases and J by 1 base, with 7 bases of the junction left unmatched. The CDR3 contains 15 residues.

As for this clone: Read coverage stops 3 residues before the CDR3 terminus; the germline J gene supplies the remainder. This chain uses TRBV19 with TRBJ2-2; D not certain. The CDR3 runs to 14 residues. CDR1 and CDR2 from the germline V gene are LNHDA and SQIVND (reference sequence). Trimming left V 1 base short and J 4 bases short, with 7 bases between. The CDR3 DNA, read in part, is TGTGCCAGTAGTATAGGGGCGAGCACCGGGGAG. It translates to CASSIGASTGE. The whole CDR3 protein reads CASSIGASTGELFF.

In the case of this clone: From the germline J gene comes the end of the CDR3, since the read stops 3 residues before it. This chain links TRBV7-9 with TRBJ1-2, with D perhaps matching TRBD1 (6 bases). CDR3 length: 15 residues. CDR1 is SEHNR, CDR2 FQNEAQ, per germline (reference sequence). The CDR3 protein is CASSSDRNRDYDYTF. Incomplete CDR3 DNA: TGTGCCAGCAGCTCCGACCGTAACAGGGACTACGAC.